This T cell receptor beta chain was recovered during a study of blood T cell repertoires in COVID-19. Participant-reported clinical history was the basis for cohort assignment. CDR1 and CDR2 (germline): GTSNPN, SVGIG (reference sequence). After removal of 1 base from V and 7 bases from J, the junction contained 3 bases not matched to a gene. The CDR3 covers 13 residues. Generated by immunoSEQ multiplex PCR, the TCRdb table keeps only in-frame clones and is missing some. The sample holds 200,000 to 300,000 clones; approximately 85% are singletons and the top ten take 2% to 2.5%. This clone was detected once.

This clonotype was obtained from a woman aged 50 to 65 who had recovered from COVID-19. The chain employs TRBV30 and TRBJ2-2; 7 bases agree with TRBD2. Sequenced sample: PBMCs or T cells enriched from blood (not recorded which). This CDR3 reads CAWSGLAGGELFF. As DNA, the CDR3 is TGTGCCTGGAGTGGACTAGCCGGCGGGGAGCTGTTTTTT.